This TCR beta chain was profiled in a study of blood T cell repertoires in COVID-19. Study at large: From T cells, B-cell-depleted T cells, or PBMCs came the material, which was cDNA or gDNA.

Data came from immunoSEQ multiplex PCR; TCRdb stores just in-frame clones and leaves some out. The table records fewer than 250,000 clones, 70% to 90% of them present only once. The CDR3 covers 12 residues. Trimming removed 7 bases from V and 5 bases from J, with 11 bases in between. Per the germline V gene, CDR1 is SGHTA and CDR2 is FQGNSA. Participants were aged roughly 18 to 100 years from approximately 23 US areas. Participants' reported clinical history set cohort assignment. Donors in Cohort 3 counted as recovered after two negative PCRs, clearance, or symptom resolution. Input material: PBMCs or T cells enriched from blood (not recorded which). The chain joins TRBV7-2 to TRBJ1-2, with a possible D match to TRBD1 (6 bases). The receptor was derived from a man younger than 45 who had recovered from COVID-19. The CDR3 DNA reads TGTGCCAGCACTTATAGGGGGTATGGCTACACCTTC. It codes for CASTYRGYGYTF.